This record looks at one T cell receptor beta chain sequence and its context. Between the trimmed V and J ends, which lost 7 bases and 0 bases, there was a span of 9 bases. Germline CDR1 reads LNHDA; CDR2 reads SQIVND (reference sequence). The CDR3 consists of 14 residues. This specimen belongs to a study of blood T cell repertoires in COVID-19. Whole-study context: PBMCs, B-cell-depleted T cells, or T cells were the source of the cDNA or gDNA that made up the material.

Sequencing used immunoSEQ multiplex PCR; TCRdb keeps in-frame clones, though not all of them. The repertoire holds approximately 210,000 clones, 89% seen once, with about 4.8% in the top ten. This chain uses TRBV19 with TRBJ1-4, with D maybe TRBD1 (5 bases). The sequenced material came from peripheral blood. The TCR originated in a woman aged 40-49 years with acute or convalescent COVID-19. CDR3 sequence: CASTRGTTNEKLFF. The DNA of the CDR3 is TGTGCCAGTACTAGGGGAACAACTAATGAAAAACTGTTTTTT.